A selection of T cell receptor beta chains follows, all from one sample in a study of shared clonotypes between healthy human individuals. Produced via immunoSEQ multiplex PCR; TCRdb's table is partial and in-frame only. The table has 400,000 to 500,000 clones, less than 80% seen once. The specimen was PBMCs. The receptors shown here come from a woman in her thirties or forties in good health. Some clones in this sample may be carry-over from other donors' samples. Both conserved end residues are part of each CDR3. Each record gives: CDR3 DNA, CDR3 protein, clone size, D gene, J gene, V gene. D genes are given only for firm matches. Expanded clones get a size class; other rows say once, few or many, or leave the size out.

cdr3_nt: TGTGCCAGCAGCGCTACCGGGGCTCCCCAAGAGACCCAGTACTTC; cdr3_aa: CASSATGAPQETQYF; clone_size: few; d_call: NA; j_call: TRBJ2-5; v_call: TRBV28
cdr3_nt: TGTGCCAGCAGCTTGGACCCTGGGGCTTACGAGCAGTACTTC; cdr3_aa: CASSLDPGAYEQYF; clone_size: few; d_call: NA; j_call: TRBJ2-7; v_call: TRBV5-4
cdr3_nt: TGTGCCAGCAGCCAAGCGTCTAGCGGGAGTCCCTACGAGCAGTACTTC; cdr3_aa: CASSQASSGSPYEQYF; clone_size: NA; d_call: TRBD2; j_call: TRBJ2-7; v_call: TRBV4-2
cdr3_nt: TGTGCCAGCTCACGCCGGGACTACAATGAGCAGTTCTTC; cdr3_aa: CASSRRDYNEQFF; clone_size: NA; d_call: NA; j_call: TRBJ2-1; v_call: TRBV18
cdr3_nt: TGTGCCAGCAGCTTTGCTTCCTGGACAGGGAACACTGAAGCTTTCTTT; cdr3_aa: CASSFASWTGNTEAFF; clone_size: NA; d_call: TRBD1; j_call: TRBJ1-1; v_call: TRBV11-2
cdr3_nt: TGTGCCAGCTCACAACCAGGGAGTGGGGCCAACGTCCTGACTTTC; cdr3_aa: CASSQPGSGANVLTF; clone_size: NA; d_call: NA; j_call: TRBJ2-6; v_call: TRBV18
cdr3_nt: TGCAGCGTGGTCAGGACAGGGTGGGGCACAGATACGCAGTATTTT; cdr3_aa: CSVVRTGWGTDTQYF; clone_size: NA; d_call: TRBD1; j_call: TRBJ2-3; v_call: TRBV29-1
cdr3_nt: TGCGCCAGCAGCCAAGATCAAAGCGGGAGGTCAGAGACCCAGTACTTC; cdr3_aa: CASSQDQSGRSETQYF; clone_size: NA; d_call: TRBD2; j_call: TRBJ2-5; v_call: TRBV4-1
cdr3_nt: TGTGCCAGCAGTGAAGCGCGGGGGACCTATAATTCACCCCTCCACTTT; cdr3_aa: CASSEARGTYNSPLHF; clone_size: NA; d_call: NA; j_call: TRBJ1-6; v_call: TRBV6-1
cdr3_nt: TGTGCCAGCAGTGAAGGGGCAGTCTCGGCCTACGAGCAGTACTTC; cdr3_aa: CASSEGAVSAYEQYF; clone_size: NA; d_call: NA; j_call: TRBJ2-7; v_call: TRBV2
cdr3_nt: TGTGCCAGCAGACTTCTAGCGGGTGACACCGGGGAGCTGTTTTTT; cdr3_aa: CASRLLAGDTGELFF; clone_size: NA; d_call: TRBD2; j_call: TRBJ2-2; v_call: TRBV6-1
cdr3_nt: TGTGCCAGCAGTGAAAGGAGGGGTATAGACACTGAAGCTTTCTTT; cdr3_aa: CASSERRGIDTEAFF; clone_size: NA; d_call: NA; j_call: TRBJ1-1; v_call: TRBV6-1
cdr3_nt: TGTGCCAGCAGTCCCTCGGGACACGCCGAAGTCCTGACTTTC; cdr3_aa: CASSPSGHAEVLTF; clone_size: NA; d_call: NA; j_call: TRBJ2-6; v_call: TRBV28
cdr3_nt: TGTGCCAGCTCACCACTGGGAGGGCCGGGGGAGCAGTACTTC; cdr3_aa: CASSPLGGPGEQYF; clone_size: NA; d_call: TRBD2; j_call: TRBJ2-7; v_call: TRBV18
cdr3_nt: TGTGCCAGCAGCTTGGGGCCCTCCGGCAATCAGCCCCAGCATTTT; cdr3_aa: CASSLGPSGNQPQHF; clone_size: NA; d_call: NA; j_call: TRBJ1-5; v_call: TRBV5-8
cdr3_nt: TGTGCCAGCAGCTCCGGGACACCCGGAAACACCATATATTTT; cdr3_aa: CASSSGTPGNTIYF; clone_size: many; d_call: NA; j_call: TRBJ1-3; v_call: TRBV7-6
cdr3_nt: TGTGCCTGGAGGGCCGGGCTTGTGGGGAGGGAGGACTATGGCTACACCTTC; cdr3_aa: CAWRAGLVGREDYGYTF; clone_size: few; d_call: NA; j_call: TRBJ1-2; v_call: TRBV30
cdr3_nt: TGTGCCATCAGTGTGGGTGCAACCACCAGCTCCTACAATGAGCAGTTCTTC; cdr3_aa: CAISVGATTSSYNEQFF; clone_size: NA; d_call: NA; j_call: TRBJ2-1; v_call: TRBV10-3
cdr3_nt: TGTGCCAGCAGTAGGACTGGAAACACCATATATTTT; cdr3_aa: CASSRTGNTIYF; clone_size: NA; d_call: NA; j_call: TRBJ1-3; v_call: TRBV2
cdr3_nt: TGTGCCAGCAGCCGGGGACAGGGGGCAACTAATGAAAAACTGTTTTTT; cdr3_aa: CASSRGQGATNEKLFF; clone_size: NA; d_call: TRBD1; j_call: TRBJ1-4; v_call: TRBV5-4
cdr3_nt: TGTGCCTGGAGGCCCCTAGCGGGAGAATCGAATGAGCAGTTCTTC; cdr3_aa: CAWRPLAGESNEQFF; clone_size: NA; d_call: TRBD2; j_call: TRBJ2-1; v_call: TRBV30
cdr3_nt: TGCAGCGTCGCCAGAGGACAGGCAGATACGCAGTATTTT; cdr3_aa: CSVARGQADTQYF; clone_size: NA; d_call: TRBD1; j_call: TRBJ2-3; v_call: TRBV29-1
cdr3_nt: TGCGCCAGCAGTAGTGGAAGTGATGGCTACACCTTC; cdr3_aa: CASSSGSDGYTF; clone_size: NA; d_call: NA; j_call: TRBJ1-2; v_call: TRBV10-1
cdr3_nt: TGTGCCAGCAAACGGCAACTCAGCGGGAACTCCTACGAGCAGTACTTC; cdr3_aa: CASKRQLSGNSYEQYF; clone_size: NA; d_call: TRBD2; j_call: TRBJ2-7; v_call: TRBV2
cdr3_nt: TGTGCCAGCTCACCCGGGACATACACAGATACGCAGTATTTT; cdr3_aa: CASSPGTYTDTQYF; clone_size: NA; d_call: NA; j_call: TRBJ2-3; v_call: TRBV18
cdr3_nt: TGCGCCAGCAGCCAACCCGGGACTCGGACCTACAATGAGCAGTTCTTC; cdr3_aa: CASSQPGTRTYNEQFF; clone_size: NA; d_call: NA; j_call: TRBJ2-1; v_call: TRBV4-1
cdr3_nt: TGTGCCAGCTCACCACCGACTAGCGGGAGCACACCCCGGGAGCAGTACTTC; cdr3_aa: CASSPPTSGSTPREQYF; clone_size: NA; d_call: TRBD2; j_call: TRBJ2-7; v_call: TRBV18
cdr3_nt: TGTGCCAGCAGCTTATCGGCGGGAGGGGTCAATGAGCAGTTCTTC; cdr3_aa: CASSLSAGGVNEQFF; clone_size: NA; d_call: TRBD2; j_call: TRBJ2-1; v_call: TRBV7-2
cdr3_nt: TGTGCCAGCAGCTTATTTCCTGCGACGCAAGGCTACACCTTC; cdr3_aa: CASSLFPATQGYTF; clone_size: once; d_call: NA; j_call: TRBJ1-2; v_call: TRBV7-2
cdr3_nt: TGTGCCAGCGGGCCCCGACAGGGGGTAAATAAAGAGACCCAGTACTTC; cdr3_aa: CASGPRQGVNKETQYF; clone_size: NA; d_call: NA; j_call: TRBJ2-5; v_call: TRBV21-1
cdr3_nt: TGTGCCAGCAGTCCAGACAGTCTCTATGGCTACACCTTC; cdr3_aa: CASSPDSLYGYTF; clone_size: NA; d_call: NA; j_call: TRBJ1-2; v_call: TRBV28
cdr3_nt: TGTGCCAGCAGCTTGGGAAGGGGAAGGTACACCGGGGAGCTGTTTTTT; cdr3_aa: CASSLGRGRYTGELFF; clone_size: few; d_call: NA; j_call: TRBJ2-2; v_call: TRBV5-6
cdr3_nt: TGCGCCAGCAGCCAAGTAAGAGGGCAGCGGACCTACAATGAGCAGTTCTTC; cdr3_aa: CASSQVRGQRTYNEQFF; clone_size: NA; d_call: NA; j_call: TRBJ2-1; v_call: TRBV4-3